The 31 T cell receptor beta chains below were found in one sample sequenced in a study of CD8 T cells in ankylosing spondylitis. TCRdb re-derived calls from the 5' RACE reads in MiXCR, one entry per CDR3 protein. Altogether over 200,000 distinct CDR3 sequences are present, about 10% being singletons, with the ten largest covering less than 25%. Sample: blood, either unsorted or a sorted T cell fraction (not recorded which). All receptors come from a male donor with ankylosing spondylitis or in good health (not recorded which).

This clonotype was counted ten times or more. V gene TRBV2 combines with J gene TRBJ2-2; D may be TRBD1 (6 bases). Germline lookup yields CDR1 SNHLY and CDR2 FYNNEI. Trimming removed 7 bases from V and 4 bases from J, with 19 bases in between. There are 16 residues in the CDR3. CDR3 amino acids: CASNPIMGAGTGELFF. In nucleotides, the CDR3 is TGTGCCAGCAATCCGATAATGGGGGCTGGCACCGGGGAGCTGTTTTTT.

This rearrangement joins TRBV20-1 to TRBJ2-1; the D call may be TRBD1 or TRBD2 (7 bases each). CDR3 length: 16 residues. In germline, CDR1 is DFQATT, CDR2 SNEGSKA (reference sequence). V was cut by 6 bases and J by 0 bases, with 18 bases left in between. Written as DNA, the CDR3 is TGCAGTGCCTGGGCAGGGGGGGTGAGCTCCTACAATGAGCAGTTCTTC. Protein sequence: CSAWAGGVSSYNEQFF.

The sample holds many counts of this clonotype. This chain uses TRBV5-1 with TRBJ2-7, with 7 bases lining up with TRBD1. This CDR3 spans 13 amino acids. V shed 0 bases, J shed 6 bases, and the junction held 3 bases outside the gene matches. Germline V gene data show CDR1 as SGHRS and CDR2 as YFSETQ. CDR3 in amino acids: CASSLVGGGEQYF. CDR3 DNA sequence: TGCGCCAGCAGCTTGGTAGGGGGCGGCGAGCAGTACTTC. Full variable domain (remainder filled in from reference TRBV5-1 and TRBJ2-7): KAGVTQTPRYLIKTRGQQVTLSCSPISGHRSVSWYQQTPGQGLQFLFEYFSETQRNKGNFPGRFSGRQFSNSRSEMNVSTLELGDSALYLCASSLVGGGEQYFGPGTRLTVT.

A few counts support this clonotype. This chain joins TRBV10-3 and TRBJ2-4; 7 bases fit TRBD2. Germline values: CDR1 ENHRY, CDR2 SYGVKD. The CDR3 length is 16 residues. V dropped 6 bases and J dropped 2; count of bases not matched to a gene: 10. The DNA of the CDR3 is TGTGCCATCAGCACTGTTTGGGAGGGGCCCAAAAACATTCAGTACTTC. Its protein product is CAISTVWEGPKNIQYF.

This clonotype was counted a few times. The rearrangement joins TRBV2 to TRBJ2-7; D is perhaps TRBD1 or TRBD2 (5 bases each). Trimming removed 11 bases from V and 3 bases from J, with 17 bases in between. The CDR3 is made up of 13 amino acids. Per germline, CDR1 SNHLY and CDR2 FYNNEI. Written as DNA, the CDR3 is TGTGCCTCTTCCGGGACGGCGGACTACGAGCAGTACTTC. This gives the protein CASSGTADYEQYF.

The rearrangement joins TRBV20-1 to TRBJ2-7; 8 bases are shared with TRBD1. V was clipped by 8 bases and J by 4 bases; unmatched bases: 7. In germline, CDR1 is DFQATT, CDR2 SNEGSKA (reference sequence). This CDR3 spans 12 amino acids. The DNA of the CDR3 is TGCAGTTGGACAGGGCTTACTTACGAGCAGTACTTC. It specifies CSWTGLTYEQYF.

This clonotype has just a few counts. The rearrangement uses TRBV28 and TRBJ1-2; D is unresolved. Looked up from germline, CDR1 is MDHEN and CDR2 is SYDVKM. The CDR3 length is 12 residues. Trimming took off 3 bases at V and 4 bases at J, with 6 bases between the two ends. CDR3 protein: CASSLASYGYTF. The DNA for the CDR3 is TGTGCCAGCAGTTTGGCGAGCTATGGCTACACCTTC.

This clonotype has more than one count but fewer than ten. The V gene is TRBV20-1, the J gene TRBJ1-1; D might be TRBD1 (5 bases). CDR1 is DFQATT, CDR2 SNEGSKA, per germline (reference sequence). The CDR3 extends over 17 amino acids. Trimming removed 1 base from V and 0 bases from J, with 18 bases in between. CDR3 sequence (DNA): TGCAGTGCTAGAGTTAAAGGCCGGGGCACTATGAACACTGAAGCTTTCTTT. Protein: CSARVKGRGTMNTEAFF.

This clonotype appeared many times. The chain has TRBV7-2 and TRBJ2-2; TRBD2 might be the D (6 bases). Trimming took 5 bases from V and 6 from J, leaving 10 bases between them. The germline V gene has CDR1 SGHTA and CDR2 FQGNSA. The CDR3 is made up of 13 amino acids. CDR3 nucleotide sequence: TGTGCCAGCAGCACGCGGGACGCCGGGGAGCTGTTTTTT. Protein: CASSTRDAGELFF. Complete variable domain (other parts from reference TRBV7-2 and TRBJ2-2): GAGVSQSPSNKVTEKGKDVELRCDPISGHTALYWYRQSLGQGLEFLIYFQGNSAPDKSGLPSDRFSAERTGGSVSTLTIQRTQQEDSAVYLCASSTRDAGELFFGEGSRLTVL.

This clonotype was counted at least ten times. The CDR3 DNA sequence: TGTGCCAGCACCCACACCGGGGACAAACACACAGATACGCAGTATTTT. It codes for CASTHTGDKHTDTQYF. The chain uses TRBV9 and TRBJ2-3, with D tentatively TRBD1 (6 bases). V was clipped by 6 bases and J by 2 bases, with 19 bases between them. This CDR3 comprises 16 residues. Germline V lookup: CDR1 SGDLS, CDR2 YYNGEE.

The V call is TRBV3-1, the J call TRBJ1-2; 7 nucleotides line up with TRBD1. CDR1 is LGHDT, CDR2 YNNKEL, per germline (reference sequence). Trimming removed 3 bases from V and 7 bases from J; junction bases left unmatched: 2. There are 12 residues in the CDR3. As DNA, the CDR3 is TGTGCCAGCAGCCAGGGGACAGTTGGCTACACCTTC. Amino acid sequence: CASSQGTVGYTF.

The chain recombines TRBV5-1 with TRBJ2-3; 7 bases align to TRBD1. This CDR3 has 15 residues. The V gene end was trimmed by 6 bases and the J gene end by 0 bases; junction bases not matched to a gene: 7. In germline, CDR1 is SGHRS, CDR2 YFSETQ. CDR3 DNA: TGCGCCAGCAAGATTTCAGGGGGAAGCACAGATACGCAGTATTTT. Protein product: CASKISGGSTDTQYF.

The sample holds many counts of this clonotype. The chain has TRBV6-2 or TRBV6-3 and TRBJ2-1; TRBD1 is a possible D gene (6 bases). This CDR3 is built from 14 residues. Deletions cut 7 bases from V and 4 bases from J, with 14 bases between. Germline values: CDR1 MNHEY, CDR2 SVGEGT. Here the CDR3 DNA reads TGTGCCAGCACTATCGGACAGCTGTACAATGAGCAGTTCTTC. This encodes CASTIGQLYNEQFF.

The chain combines TRBV15 with TRBJ1-1; D perhaps matches TRBD1 (6 bases). CDR1 LNHNV and CDR2 YYDKDF come from the germline V gene (reference sequence). This CDR3 has 21 residues. Trimming left V 3 bases short and J 3 bases short, with 32 bases between. CDR3 DNA sequence: TGTGCCACCAGCAGTGGAAGTTACGAGGAGCTGAGGGCGACAGGCGACACTGAAGCTTTCTTT. As protein: CATSSGSYEELRATGDTEAFF.

Many counts were recorded for this clonotype. V is TRBV5-1 and J is TRBJ1-1; 7 bases are shared with TRBD1. The germline V gene has CDR1 SGHRS and CDR2 YFSETQ. V was clipped by 5 bases and J by 8 bases; unmatched bases: 12. The CDR3 spans 14 residues. DNA of the CDR3: TGCGCCAGCAGTACCGGGACAGCCGCACGCGAAGCTTTCTTT. Its protein is CASSTGTAAREAFF.

In this sample, this clonotype turned up many times. This sequence joins TRBV4-2 and TRBJ2-1, with D perhaps given as TRBD1 or TRBD2 (6 bases each). V lost 8 bases and J lost 6, with 17 bases in between. The CDR3 is 14 residues long. From germline, CDR1 is LGHNA and CDR2 YNFKEQ. CDR3 DNA sequence: TGTGCCAGCGCGCAGGGGTCCGGGGGCAATGAGCAGTTCTTC. Protein product: CASAQGSGGNEQFF.

The table lists this clonotype with many counts. The chain employs TRBV20-1 and TRBJ1-5; the match to TRBD1 covers 10 bases. Germline CDR1 reads DFQATT; CDR2 reads SNEGSKA (reference sequence). V gave up 3 bases and J gave up 5 bases; unmatched junction bases: 1. The CDR3 has 13 amino acids. The CDR3 DNA is TGCAGTGCTAGCGGGACAGGGGATCAGCCCCAGCATTTT. It encodes CSASGTGDQPQHF.

This clonotype was counted only a few times. CDR3 protein: CASSYGQKGTEAFF. The CDR3 coding sequence is TGTGCCAGCAGCTACGGACAGAAAGGGACTGAAGCTTTCTTT. The gene calls are TRBV5-6 and TRBJ1-1; D may be TRBD1 (6 bases). Germline CDR1 reads SGHDT; CDR2 reads YYEEEE. V was clipped by 3 bases and J by 5 bases, with 14 bases between them. The CDR3 extends over 14 amino acids.

This clonotype appeared many times. As DNA, the CDR3 is TGTGCCAGCAGTTCGAGGACCTTCCCAGATACGCAGTATTTT. Protein sequence: CASSSRTFPDTQYF. This chain links TRBV12-3 or TRBV12-4 with TRBJ2-3; no definite D call. The CDR3 is made up of 14 amino acids. Trimming removed 4 bases at V and 4 bases at J, with 12 bases between.

This clonotype has only a few counts. The chain uses TRBV12-3 or TRBV12-4 and TRBJ2-3; unclear D gene. The V end was cut by 2 bases, the J end by 6 bases, with 9 bases between. CDR3 length: 13 amino acids. In DNA form, the CDR3 reads TGTGCCAGCAGTTTACCGCAGGCTGATACGCAGTATTTT. Protein sequence: CASSLPQADTQYF.

This clonotype showed up many times. The J gene is TRBJ2-5, the V gene TRBV9; a weak D match, TRBD1 (5 bases). Trimming pared 0 bases from V and 1 base from J, leaving 10 bases between. The CDR3 spans 15 residues. Germline V gives CDR1 SGDLS, CDR2 YYNGEE. The CDR3 bases are TGTGCCAGCAGCGTAGCCGTGGGGCTCCAAGAGACCCAGTACTTC. Its translation is CASSVAVGLQETQYF.

This clonotype was observed a few times. V usage is TRBV20-1 and J usage is TRBJ2-1; TRBD1 is a possible D gene (6 bases). V was clipped by 1 base and J by 3 bases, with 10 bases between them. This CDR3 comprises 14 residues. Germline V gives CDR1 DFQATT, CDR2 SNEGSKA (reference sequence). The CDR3 reads CSARVTGFYNEQFF. The CDR3 nucleotides read TGCAGTGCTAGAGTCACAGGGTTCTACAATGAGCAGTTCTTC.

The chain couples TRBV6-1 to TRBJ1-2; TRBD1 matches 11 bases. The CDR3 extends over 16 amino acids. CDR1 MNHNS and CDR2 SASEGT come from the germline V gene. With 0 bases clipped from V and 4 bases from J, the junction kept 4 bases outside the gene matches. CDR3 loop: CASSEASGQGGYGYTF. CDR3 DNA: TGTGCCAGCAGTGAAGCATCGGGACAGGGGGGCTATGGCTACACCTTC.

In its sample, this clonotype was seen once. Since a much larger clone is just one base distant, this may be a read error. V and J are TRBV20-1 and TRBJ2-5, with 7 bases fitting TRBD2. This CDR3 comprises 15 residues. The germline gives CDR1 DFQATT, CDR2 SNEGSKA (reference sequence). CDR3 in amino acids: CCARVDRGDLETQYF. As DNA, the CDR3 is TGCTGTGCTAGAGTTGATCGGGGGGACCTAGAGACCCAGTACTTC.

This clonotype was seen only a few times. With a much larger clone just one base away, this may be a read error. The chain combines TRBV11-3 with TRBJ2-3; D not certain. The CDR3 extends over 14 amino acids. Germline V gives CDR1 SGHNT, CDR2 YENEEA. V was pared by 2 bases and J by 0 bases, with 6 bases between. The CDR3, as DNA: TGTGCCAGCAGCTTAACGACTAGCACAGATACGCAGTATTTT. Residues: CASSLTTSTDTQYF.

On this clonotype itself: A much larger clone lies a single base off, so this may be a read error. This sequence joins TRBV15 and TRBJ2-5, with unresolved D. Trimming stripped 0 bases from V and 5 bases from J, with 4 bases between. There are 12 residues in the CDR3. Germline CDR1 LNHNV, CDR2 YYDKDF (reference sequence). CDR3 sequence: CATSRDLETQYF. The DNA of the CDR3 is TGTGCCACCAGCAGAGATCTGGAGACCCAGTACTTC.

In its sample, this clonotype was seen many times. V usage is TRBV7-9 and J usage is TRBJ1-5, with no clear D. Trimming took off 1 base at V and 3 bases at J, with 13 bases between the two ends. The CDR3 extends over 16 amino acids. Germline values: CDR1 SEHNR, CDR2 FQNEAQ (reference sequence). As DNA, the CDR3 is TGTGCCAGCAGCTTAGGTTCGGCAAGTGACAATCAGCCCCAGCATTTT. Translating gives CASSLGSASDNQPQHF.

The gene calls are TRBV5-6 and TRBJ1-1; D may be TRBD1 (5 bases). The CDR3 has 13 residues. The V end was cut by 4 bases, the J end by 6 bases, with 13 bases between. The germline gives CDR1 SGHDT, CDR2 YYEEEE. CDR3 amino acids: CASSLQRGAEAFF. Here the CDR3 DNA reads TGTGCCAGCAGCCTCCAGAGGGGAGCTGAAGCTTTCTTT.

This clonotype showed up just a few times. The chain couples TRBV6-1 to TRBJ2-3; D may be TRBD1 (5 bases). Germline V lookup: CDR1 MNHNS, CDR2 SASEGT. V dropped 1 base and J dropped 0 bases, with 8 bases sitting between them. CDR3 length equals 15 residues. CDR3 loop: CASSEVGASTDTQYF. The CDR3 bases are TGTGCCAGCAGTGAAGTAGGGGCTAGCACAGATACGCAGTATTTT.

In this sample, this clonotype turned up many times. The rearrangement joins TRBV5-6 to TRBJ2-3; 8 bases map to TRBD2. V lost 0 bases and J lost 5; bases outside the gene matches: 23. This CDR3 spans 21 amino acids. Germline V gene lookup returns CDR1 SGHDT and CDR2 YYEEEE. The CDR3 nucleotides are TGTGCCAGCAGCTTGGTCCACGGGAAAGTGGAGCGGGGGCCTGGGGGAGATACGCAGTATTTT. Translated: CASSLVHGKVERGPGGDTQYF.

This clonotype was counted at least ten times. This chain connects TRBV5-1 to TRBJ2-5; 9 bases are a match to TRBD2. The V and J ends lost 3 bases and 2 bases, in that order; junction bases with no gene match: 8. In germline, CDR1 is SGHRS, CDR2 YFSETQ. This CDR3 contains 16 residues. CDR3 coding DNA: TGCGCCAGCAGCTCCGTCCGAGCGGGGGGACAAGAGACCCAGTACTTC. This gives the protein CASSSVRAGGQETQYF. Full variable domain (rest looked up from reference TRBV5-1 and TRBJ2-5): KAGVTQTPRYLIKTRGQQVTLSCSPISGHRSVSWYQQTPGQGLQFLFEYFSETQRNKGNFPGRFSGRQFSNSRSEMNVSTLELGDSALYLCASSSVRAGGQETQYFGPGTRLLVL.